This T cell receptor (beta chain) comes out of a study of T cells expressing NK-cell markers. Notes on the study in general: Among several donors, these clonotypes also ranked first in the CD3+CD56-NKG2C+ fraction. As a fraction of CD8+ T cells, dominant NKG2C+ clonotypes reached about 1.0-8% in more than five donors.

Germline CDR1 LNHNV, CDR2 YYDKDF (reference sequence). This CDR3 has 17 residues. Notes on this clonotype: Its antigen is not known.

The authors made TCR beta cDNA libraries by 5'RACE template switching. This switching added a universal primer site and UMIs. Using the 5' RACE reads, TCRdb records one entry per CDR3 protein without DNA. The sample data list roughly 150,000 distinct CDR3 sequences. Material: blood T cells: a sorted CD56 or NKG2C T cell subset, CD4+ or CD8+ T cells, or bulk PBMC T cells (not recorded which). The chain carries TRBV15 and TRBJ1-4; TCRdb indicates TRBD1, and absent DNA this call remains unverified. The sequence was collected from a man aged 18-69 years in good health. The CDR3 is CATSREGQGATNEKLFF.